This TCR beta chain was retrieved from a study of control samples from healthy donors and cancer patients. With respect to this clone: The same CDR3 can be traced to other DNA sequences in this sample.

The method was immunoSEQ multiplex PCR; TCRdb's version includes in-frame clones alone and lacks a portion of them. The data contain 400,000 to 500,000 clones, over 75% of them seen just once; the ten biggest clones take up over 5.5%. The CDR3 runs 14 residues. Trimming took 0 bases from V and 4 from J, leaving 10 bases between them. Germline V CDR1 and CDR2: SGHDT, YYEEEE. V gene TRBV5-6 combines with J gene TRBJ2-5, with D tentatively TRBD1 or TRBD2 (5 bases each). The sequenced material came from PBMCs. The sequence was obtained from a man aged 35 to 55 with head and neck cancer. CDR3 in amino acids: CASSLGRGAETQYF. The CDR3, as DNA: TGTGCCAGCAGCTTGGGTCGGGGCGCAGAGACCCAGTACTTC.